Listed below are T cell receptor beta chains from one sample, sequenced in a study of response to subunit inactivated influenza vaccine. TCRdb ran MiXCR on the RT-PCR reads and lists one entry per CDR3 protein. The sample lists about 520,000 distinct CDR3 sequences, 25% occurring once. The material was CD4+ T cells sorted from PBMCs, obtained more than 4 days after vaccination. The receptors originated from a middle-aged man who received an inactivated influenza vaccine. The CDR3 runs from the conserved cysteine through the conserved F or W. D genes are given only for firm matches. The size of a clone is reported for some rows only, either as once, few or many, or as a class for expanded clones.

j_gene,abundance,d_gene,v_gene,CDR3aa,CDR3nt
TRBJ1-5,.,.,TRBV6-2/TRBV6-3,CASSYVGARGQPQHF,TGTGCCAGCAGTTACGTCGGGGCGCGGGGTCAGCCCCAGCATTTT
TRBJ2-7,few,.,TRBV5-1,CASRASEFYEQYF,TGCGCCAGCAGGGCTAGCGAGTTCTACGAGCAGTACTTC
TRBJ2-1,.,.,TRBV4-1,CASSQVLGAQFF,TGCGCCAGCAGCCAAGTCTTAGGGGCGCAGTTCTTC
TRBJ2-4,.,.,TRBV10-3,CATGGTDKNIQYF,TGTGCCACCGGCGGGACGGACAAAAACATTCAGTACTTC
TRBJ2-3,few,TRBD2,TRBV5-1,CASSRGTSGSTDTQYF,TGCGCCAGCAGCCGCGGAACTAGCGGTAGCACAGATACGCAGTATTTT
TRBJ1-2,few,.,TRBV3-1,CASSQDLRDGTVGTF,TGTGCCAGCAGCCAAGATCTCCGGGACGGTACTGTGGGCACCTTC
TRBJ2-5,.,.,TRBV15,CATSRDYSYEETQYF,TGTGCCACCAGCAGAGATTACTCGTATGAAGAGACCCAGTACTTC
TRBJ1-5,few,TRBD1,TRBV29-1,CSVRQGEAQPQHF,TGCAGCGTCCGACAGGGGGAGGCTCAGCCCCAGCATTTT
TRBJ2-7,.,TRBD2,TRBV10-3,CAISESSPAGKGEQYF,TGTGCCATCAGTGAGTCTTCCCCAGCGGGAAAGGGAGAGCAGTACTTC
TRBJ2-7,.,.,TRBV6-5,CASSYDRKSYEQYF,TGTGCCAGCAGTTACGACAGGAAATCCTACGAGCAGTACTTC
TRBJ2-1,.,.,TRBV20-1,CSAPDYRNYNEQFF,TGCAGTGCTCCGGACTACAGAAACTACAATGAGCAGTTCTTC
TRBJ2-3,once,TRBD2,TRBV10-3,CAISALAGEADTQYF,TGTGCCATCAGTGCGCTAGCGGGAGAGGCAGATACGCAGTATTTT
TRBJ1-6,few,.,TRBV5-6,CASSLEVPNSPLHF,TGTGCCAGCAGCTTGGAGGTTCCTAATTCACCCCTCCACTTT
TRBJ1-1,many,.,TRBV5-1,CASSAYATGVTPNTEAFF,TGCGCCAGCAGCGCTTACGCCACAGGCGTAACCCCGAACACTGAAGCTTTCTTT
TRBJ2-7,.,TRBD2,TRBV28,CASWGGYEQYF,TGTGCCAGCTGGGGGGGCTACGAGCAGTACTTC
TRBJ1-1,few,.,TRBV12-3/TRBV12-4,CASSLQSNTEAFF,TGTGCCAGCAGTTTACAATCAAACACTGAAGCTTTCTTT
TRBJ2-3,few,.,TRBV12-3/TRBV12-4,CASRRTGGDTQYF,TGTGCCAGCAGGCGAACAGGAGGAGATACGCAGTATTTT
TRBJ2-1,.,TRBD2,TRBV9,CASSVVGIDQRETNEQFF,TGTGCCAGCAGCGTAGTTGGGATAGATCAGCGGGAGACGAATGAGCAGTTCTTC
TRBJ2-5,many,.,TRBV18,CASSPYRETQYF,TGTGCCAGCTCACCTTACCGTGAGACCCAGTACTTC
TRBJ1-5,many,.,TRBV12-3/TRBV12-4,CASSLQVGQPQHF,TGTGCCAGCAGCTTACAGGTTGGGCAGCCCCAGCATTTT
TRBJ2-3,many,.,TRBV20-1,CSASPAMSEDTQYF,TGCAGTGCTAGTCCAGCGATGTCGGAAGATACGCAGTATTTT
TRBJ1-6,.,.,TRBV7-9,CASSLGDKNSPLHF,TGTGCCAGCAGCTTAGGGGACAAGAATTCACCCCTCCACTTT
TRBJ2-7,.,.,TRBV20-1,CSASTSGRTYEQYF,TGCAGTGCTAGCACGAGCGGCAGAACCTACGAGCAGTACTTC
TRBJ2-7,few,.,TRBV7-2,CASSLDGTTWEQYF,TGTGCCAGCAGCTTAGATGGTACTACTTGGGAGCAGTACTTC
TRBJ2-5,few,.,TRBV5-5,CASSLSKGQETQYF,TGTGCCAGCAGCCTTAGCAAGGGGCAAGAGACCCAGTACTTC
TRBJ2-3,.,TRBD2,TRBV7-2,CASSKRLATSTDTQYF,TGTGCCAGCAGCAAGAGACTAGCGACTAGCACAGATACGCAGTATTTT
TRBJ2-3,.,.,TRBV6-2/TRBV6-3,CASSYVSDTQYF,TGTGCCAGCAGTTACGTTTCAGATACGCAGTATTTT